This T cell receptor beta chain stems from a study of T cell changes during pregnancy in multiple sclerosis. Measured with immunoSEQ multiplex PCR; TCRdb has only the in-frame clones, and not every one. Of approximately 40,000 clones in the sample, roughly 92% were seen once. V was cut by 6 bases and J by 1 base, with 9 bases left in between. Germline assignment: CDR1 MGHDK and CDR2 SYGVNS. The CDR3 is 13 residues long. This clone occurred a few times. V usage is TRBV25-1 and J usage is TRBJ1-1; D gene ambiguous. This sequence originates from a female donor with multiple sclerosis, enrolled in a pregnancy study. The sequenced sample was CD4+ T cells from peripheral blood mononuclear cells, obtained in the third trimester of pregnancy. DNA of the CDR3: TGTGCCAGCAGAAGACGAGGGAACACTGAAGCTTTCTTT. Translation: CASRRRGNTEAFF.